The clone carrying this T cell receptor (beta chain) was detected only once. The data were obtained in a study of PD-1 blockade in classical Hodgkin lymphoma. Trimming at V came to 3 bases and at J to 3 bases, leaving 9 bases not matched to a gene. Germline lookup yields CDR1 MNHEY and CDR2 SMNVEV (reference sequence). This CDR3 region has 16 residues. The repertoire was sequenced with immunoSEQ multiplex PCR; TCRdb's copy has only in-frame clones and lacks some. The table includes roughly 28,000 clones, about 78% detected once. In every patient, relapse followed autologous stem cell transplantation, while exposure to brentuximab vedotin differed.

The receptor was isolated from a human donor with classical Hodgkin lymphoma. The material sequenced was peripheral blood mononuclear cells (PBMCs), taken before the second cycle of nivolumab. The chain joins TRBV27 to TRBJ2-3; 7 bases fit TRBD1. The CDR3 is CASSFSPGQRTDTQYF. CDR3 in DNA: TGTGCCAGCAGTTTTTCGCCGGGACAGAGAACAGATACGCAGTATTTT.